These 14 T cell receptor beta chains originate from one sample sequenced in a study of resident and recirculating memory T cells in vitiligo. The assay was immunoSEQ multiplex PCR, and TCRdb's table has in-frame clones only and misses some. Of about 76,000 clones detected, about 91% appear once; the ten largest clones hold about 5.5%. The specimen was blood. The origin of the receptors is a male donor with vitiligo.

This chain connects TRBV4-2 to TRBJ2-5; a weak D match, TRBD1 (5 bases). With the DNA end fitting TRBJ2-7 better, the J assignment may be wrong. Germline CDR1 reads LGHNA; CDR2 reads YNFKEQ. This CDR3 has 15 amino acids. CDR3 bases: TGTGCCAGCAGTCCTAGACTGGGGCTACCGGGCGAGCAGTACTTC. The encoded protein is CASSPRLGLPGEQYF.

V gene TRBV5-1 combines with J gene TRBJ2-3, with 7 bases aligning to TRBD2. The V gene end was trimmed by 4 bases and the J gene end by 5 bases; junction bases not matched to a gene: 7. CDR3 length: 14 residues. CDR1 is SGHRS, CDR2 YFSETQ, per germline. CDR3 DNA sequence: TGCGCCAGCAGCCTATTCGCTAGCGGAGATACGCAGTATTTT. Translating gives CASSLFASGDTQYF.

The chain is built from TRBV5-4 and TRBJ2-4; 7 nucleotides line up with TRBD1. CDR3 length: 16 residues. V trimming: 0 bases; J trimming: 0 bases; junction bases outside the gene matches: 3. Germline-derived CDR1 and CDR2 are SGHNT and YYREEE (reference sequence). CDR3 sequence reads: CASSLGQGLAKNIQYF. The CDR3 nucleotides read TGTGCCAGCAGCTTGGGACAGGGTCTAGCCAAAAACATTCAGTACTTC.

The rearrangement joins TRBV28 to TRBJ1-3; D possibly corresponds to TRBD1 (6 bases). Looked up from germline, CDR1 is MDHEN and CDR2 is SYDVKM. V was trimmed by 5 bases and J by 4 bases, leaving 15 bases between them. CDR3 length equals 15 residues. The CDR3 DNA follows: TGTGCCAGCAGTCGCCCTCGCAGGGGAGGAAACACCATATATTTT. This codes for CASSRPRRGGNTIYF. The entire variable domain, with the rest obtained from reference TRBV28 and TRBJ1-3, is as follows: DVKVTQSSRYLVKRTGEKVFLECVQDMDHENMFWYRQDPGLGLRLIYFSYDVKMKEKGDIPEGYSVSREKKERFSLILESASTNQTSMYLCASSRPRRGGNTIYFGEGSWLTVV.

V and J are TRBV7-6 and TRBJ2-1; 11 bases are a match to TRBD1. Unmatched junction bases numbered 7, after V lost 5 bases and J lost 7 bases. The CDR3 has 15 amino acids. Germline V lookup: CDR1 SGHVS, CDR2 FNYEAQ. CDR3: CASSPQDRGLNEQFF. As DNA, the CDR3 is TGTGCCAGCAGCCCGCAGGACAGGGGGCTGAATGAGCAGTTCTTC.

The V and J genes are TRBV4-1 and TRBJ1-5; D call uncertain. The CDR3 has 13 residues. V was pared by 4 bases and J by 5 bases, with 9 bases between. Per germline, CDR1 MGHRA and CDR2 YSYEKL. Written as DNA, the CDR3 is TGCGCCAGCAGCCCCTATATCTATCAGCCCCAGCATTTT. Amino acids: CASSPYIYQPQHF.

This clone was counted between two and nine times. The chain carries TRBV9 and TRBJ1-1, with D hard to call. The germline V gene has CDR1 SGDLS and CDR2 YYNGEE. The CDR3 runs to 13 residues. V lost 4 bases and J 4 bases, leaving 11 bases between the germline ends. The CDR3 DNA is TGTGCCAGCAGCCTCGGGGTCGGCACTGAAGCTTTCTTT. This codes for CASSLGVGTEAFF.

In its sample, this clone was seen once. This chain links TRBV4-1 with TRBJ2-4, with TRBD1 identical over 7 bases. V dropped 3 bases and J dropped 6; count of bases not matched to a gene: 8. CDR1 is MGHRA and CDR2 is YSYEKL in the germline V gene. This CDR3 region has 15 residues. CDR3 DNA sequence: TGCGCCAGCAGCCACTACAGGGGTCAGGGAAACATTCAGTACTTC. This translates into CASSHYRGQGNIQYF.

This clone was counted once. The chain joins TRBV4-3 to TRBJ1-1, with a weak D call TRBD1 (6 bases). V shed 4 bases and J shed 0 bases, with 12 bases lying between them. Looked up from germline, CDR1 is LGHNA and CDR2 is YSLEER. The length of the CDR3 is 15 residues. Here the CDR3 reads CASSPGTSMNTEAFF. As DNA, the CDR3 is TGCGCCAGCAGCCCCGGGACATCCATGAACACTGAAGCTTTCTTT.

The rearrangement links TRBV5-1 to TRBJ2-3, with a weak D call TRBD1 (6 bases). There are 16 residues in the CDR3. Germline CDR1 and CDR2: SGHRS and YFSETQ. With 4 bases removed from V and 0 bases from J, the gap between germline ends came to 15 bases. CDR3 DNA: TGCGCCAGCAGCCAAGCACAGGGACCTAGCACAGATACGCAGTATTTT. Translation gives CASSQAQGPSTDTQYF.

The sample holds a few counts of this clone. The V and J genes are TRBV18 and TRBJ1-5, with 9 positions matching TRBD1. The germline V gene has CDR1 KGHSH and CDR2 LQKENI. This CDR3 has 15 amino acids. J gave up 3 bases and V 3 bases, and 3 bases lay outside the gene matches. This CDR3 reads CASSPGQGNNQPQHF. The CDR3 DNA follows: TGTGCCAGCTCACCGGGACAGGGCAACAATCAGCCCCAGCATTTT.

This chain connects TRBV13 to TRBJ1-4; a possible D gene is TRBD1 (5 bases). With 2 bases removed from V and 3 bases from J, the gap between germline ends came to 13 bases. The germline gives CDR1 PRHDT, CDR2 FYEKMQ (reference sequence). The CDR3 has 16 residues. The CDR3 spells CASSLYIRDSNEKLFF. The CDR3 region has the DNA TGTGCCAGCAGCTTATATATCAGGGACTCTAATGAAAAACTGTTTTTT.

This chain links TRBV5-1 with TRBJ2-3, with D possibly matching TRBD1 (6 bases). The CDR3 is 15 amino acids. The ends were cut back, 4 bases at V and 4 bases at J, with 16 bases in the middle. Germline-derived CDR1 and CDR2 are SGHRS and YFSETQ. The CDR3 region is CASSLQGKDADTQYF. The CDR3 coding sequence is TGCGCCAGCAGCCTACAGGGTAAGGATGCAGATACGCAGTATTTT.

J is TRBJ2-1 and V is TRBV7-9; maybe TRBD2 (5 bases). Germline assignment: CDR1 SEHNR and CDR2 FQNEAQ (reference sequence). The CDR3 spans 12 residues. V was cut by 5 bases and J by 9 bases, with 11 bases left in between. The CDR3 loop is CASSQAGGEQFF. CDR3 bases: TGTGCCAGCAGCCAGGCCGGAGGTGAGCAGTTCTTC. The variable domain in full, with the rest retrieved from reference TRBV7-9 and TRBJ2-1, is DTGVSQNPRHKITKRGQNVTFRCDPISEHNRLYWYRQTLGQGPEFLTYFQNEAQLEKSRLLSDRFSAERPKGSFSTLEIQRTEQGDSAMYLCASSQAGGEQFFGPGTRLTVL.